A selection of T cell receptor beta chains follows, all from one sample in a study of PD-L1 blockade in urothelial cancer. Profiled with immunoSEQ multiplex PCR; TCRdb holds only in-frame clones, not every one. The table has some 16,000 clones, approximately 90% seen once. Material: PBMCs, obtained around atezolizumab (anti-PD-L1) treatment. The receptor source for this set is a man between 65 and 85 years old with urothelial cancer. Both conserved end residues are part of each CDR3. The D gene is left open where the match is weak. A clone size is listed for some rows: how often the clone was seen (once, few, many), or a class if it is expanded.

clone_size: NA; j_call: TRBJ1-1; v_call: TRBV9; d_call: TRBD1; cdr3_aa: CASSQGTALLNTEAFF; cdr3_nt: TGTGCCAGCAGCCAGGGGACAGCCCTCTTGAACACTGAAGCTTTCTTT
clone_size: NA; j_call: TRBJ1-2; v_call: TRBV30; d_call: TRBD1; cdr3_aa: CAWSTSLLAGGNGYTF; cdr3_nt: TGTGCCTGGAGCACCTCCCTTCTGGCAGGGGGGAATGGCTACACCTTC
clone_size: NA; j_call: TRBJ1-1; v_call: TRBV6-1; d_call: NA; cdr3_aa: CASSTTTEAFF; cdr3_nt: TGTGCCAGCAGCACTACCACTGAAGCTTTCTTT
clone_size: few; j_call: TRBJ1-6; v_call: TRBV18; d_call: NA; cdr3_aa: CASSPRSPGIHSPLHF; cdr3_nt: TGTGCCAGCTCACCTCGAAGCCCAGGGATTCATTCACCCCTCCACTTT
clone_size: NA; j_call: TRBJ2-5; v_call: TRBV2; d_call: TRBD1; cdr3_aa: CASSLRQGAETQYF; cdr3_nt: TGTGCCAGCAGTCTCCGACAGGGGGCAGAGACCCAGTACTTC
clone_size: NA; j_call: TRBJ2-5; v_call: TRBV10-3; d_call: NA; cdr3_aa: CAIRVDTNQETQYF; cdr3_nt: TGTGCCATCAGAGTGGACACCAACCAAGAGACCCAGTACTTC
clone_size: NA; j_call: TRBJ2-1; v_call: TRBV4-2; d_call: TRBD2; cdr3_aa: CASSLGLAGYNEQFF; cdr3_nt: TGTGCCAGCAGCCTGGGACTAGCGGGTTACAATGAGCAGTTCTTC
clone_size: NA; j_call: TRBJ1-6; v_call: TRBV6-5; d_call: NA; cdr3_aa: CASTIGSYNSPLHF; cdr3_nt: TGTGCCAGCACTATTGGCTCCTATAATTCACCCCTCCACTTT
clone_size: NA; j_call: TRBJ2-3; v_call: TRBV18; d_call: TRBD1; cdr3_aa: CASSLDRFTDTQYF; cdr3_nt: TGTGCCAGCTCACTGGACAGGTTCACAGATACGCAGTATTTT
clone_size: few; j_call: TRBJ2-1; v_call: TRBV5-6; d_call: TRBD2; cdr3_aa: CASIEAGGYNEQFF; cdr3_nt: TGTGCCAGCATTGAAGCGGGGGGTTACAATGAGCAGTTCTTC
clone_size: NA; j_call: TRBJ1-1; v_call: TRBV2; d_call: NA; cdr3_aa: CASSLIGGATEAFF; cdr3_nt: TGTGCCAGCAGCCTCATCGGGGGGGCCACTGAAGCTTTCTTT
clone_size: NA; j_call: TRBJ2-7; v_call: TRBV6-1; d_call: TRBD1; cdr3_aa: CATLRGQGTDEQYF; cdr3_nt: TGTGCCACCCTAAGGGGACAGGGGACGGACGAGCAGTACTTC
clone_size: once; j_call: TRBJ2-7; v_call: TRBV6-6; d_call: TRBD1; cdr3_aa: CASSPGGAEQYF; cdr3_nt: TGTGCCAGCTCCCCAGGGGGTGCCGAGCAGTACTTC
clone_size: NA; j_call: TRBJ1-5; v_call: TRBV28; d_call: NA; cdr3_aa: CASSTSPGLGGFDQPQHF; cdr3_nt: TGTGCCAGCAGTACGAGCCCAGGGTTGGGTGGTTTCGATCAGCCCCAGCATTTT
clone_size: NA; j_call: TRBJ1-2; v_call: TRBV19; d_call: NA; cdr3_aa: CASSILSGTRKLYGYTF; cdr3_nt: TGTGCCAGTAGTATACTCTCCGGGACAAGGAAACTCTATGGCTACACCTTC
clone_size: NA; j_call: TRBJ2-4; v_call: TRBV10-1; d_call: NA; cdr3_aa: CASGTEVDIQYF; cdr3_nt: TGCGCCAGCGGTACAGAAGTGGACATTCAGTACTTC
clone_size: NA; j_call: TRBJ2-5; v_call: TRBV5-1; d_call: TRBD1; cdr3_aa: CASSITGGPQETQYF; cdr3_nt: TGCGCCAGCAGCATTACAGGGGGCCCACAAGAGACCCAGTACTTC
clone_size: NA; j_call: TRBJ2-1; v_call: TRBV19; d_call: TRBD1; cdr3_aa: CASTPTGGGEQFF; cdr3_nt: TGTGCCAGTACCCCTACAGGGGGCGGTGAGCAGTTCTTC
clone_size: NA; j_call: TRBJ1-2; v_call: TRBV19; d_call: NA; cdr3_aa: CASSTAPRGPTYGYTF; cdr3_nt: TGTGCCAGTAGTACCGCCCCACGCGGCCCCACCTATGGCTACACCTTC
clone_size: NA; j_call: TRBJ1-1; v_call: TRBV5-1; d_call: NA; cdr3_aa: CASSLDRQNTEAFF; cdr3_nt: TGCGCCAGCAGCTTGGACAGACAGAACACTGAAGCTTTCTTT
clone_size: NA; j_call: TRBJ1-1; v_call: TRBV2; d_call: TRBD1; cdr3_aa: CASSLRQGPTEAFF; cdr3_nt: TGTGCCAGCAGCCTGCGACAGGGGCCCACTGAAGCTTTCTTT
clone_size: NA; j_call: TRBJ2-2; v_call: TRBV6-5; d_call: NA; cdr3_aa: CASSNGVASRELFF; cdr3_nt: TGTGCCAGCAGTAACGGGGTTGCCAGCCGGGAGCTGTTTTTT
clone_size: NA; j_call: TRBJ1-4; v_call: TRBV27; d_call: NA; cdr3_aa: CASRRDISTNEKLFF; cdr3_nt: TGTGCCAGCAGACGGGACATTTCAACTAATGAAAAACTGTTTTTT
clone_size: NA; j_call: TRBJ2-1; v_call: TRBV7-7; d_call: TRBD2; cdr3_aa: CASSELAGAVYNEQFF; cdr3_nt: TGTGCCAGCAGCGAACTAGCGGGGGCTGTGTACAATGAGCAGTTCTTC
clone_size: NA; j_call: TRBJ1-2; v_call: TRBV2; d_call: NA; cdr3_aa: CASSELSTVYGYTF; cdr3_nt: TGTGCCAGCAGTGAGTTATCGACAGTCTATGGCTACACCTTC
clone_size: NA; j_call: TRBJ1-3; v_call: TRBV10-3; d_call: TRBD1; cdr3_aa: CAISRTDRVGNTIYF; cdr3_nt: TGTGCCATCAGTCGTACAGACAGGGTTGGAAACACCATATATTTT
clone_size: once; j_call: TRBJ1-3; v_call: TRBV10-2; d_call: NA; cdr3_aa: CASTLGASSGNTIYF; cdr3_nt: TGCGCCAGCACGCTTGGGGCGAGCTCTGGAAACACCATATATTTT
clone_size: NA; j_call: TRBJ1-1; v_call: TRBV12-5; d_call: NA; cdr3_aa: CASGLGTVRETEAFF; cdr3_nt: TGTGCTAGTGGTTTGGGGACAGTGAGGGAGACTGAAGCTTTCTTT
clone_size: NA; j_call: TRBJ2-5; v_call: TRBV4-2; d_call: TRBD1; cdr3_aa: CASSQEETWTGGKRPTQYF; cdr3_nt: TGTGCCAGCAGCCAAGAAGAGACTTGGACAGGGGGCAAGAGGCCGACCCAGTACTTC
clone_size: NA; j_call: TRBJ2-3; v_call: TRBV27; d_call: NA; cdr3_aa: CASSLSTRITDTQYF; cdr3_nt: TGTGCCAGCAGTTTATCGACTCGTATCACAGATACGCAGTATTTT
clone_size: NA; j_call: TRBJ1-2; v_call: TRBV5-4; d_call: NA; cdr3_aa: CASSLAVGRAGYTF; cdr3_nt: TGTGCCAGCAGCTTGGCCGTGGGGCGAGCGGGCTACACCTTC
clone_size: NA; j_call: TRBJ2-3; v_call: TRBV7-9; d_call: TRBD2; cdr3_aa: CASSERGVGDTQYF; cdr3_nt: TGTGCCAGCAGTGAGCGGGGGGTTGGAGATACGCAGTATTTT